This T cell receptor (beta chain) comes out of a study of T cells after somatic rescue of genetic block. Looked up from germline, CDR1 is MNHNS and CDR2 is SASEGT. The CDR3 has 12 residues. V was cut by 9 bases and J by 4 bases, with 12 bases left in between. The method was immunoSEQ multiplex PCR; TCRdb's version includes in-frame clones alone and lacks a portion of them. The profile shows 110,000 or so clones, 90% to 95% of them singletons. Specimen: peripheral blood mononuclear cells (PBMCs). V usage is TRBV6-1 and J usage is TRBJ2-5; D is possibly TRBD2 (7 bases). The source of this sequence is a young woman. This CDR3 is CASKGGGETQYF. CDR3 bases: TGTGCCAGTAAGGGGGGGGGAGAGACCCAGTACTTC.